The 14 T cell receptor beta chains given below trace back to one sample, sequenced in a study of T-cell reconstitution after alpha-beta-depleted transplantation in children. The library targeted TCRbeta and was prepared with unique molecular identifiers. TCRdb passed the PCR reads through MiXCR, listing each CDR3 protein once. Found here are fewer than 550,000 distinct CDR3 sequences, roughly 16% of them singletons; the top ten hold 29%. The material sequenced was PBMCs, mostly from graft donor cells, taken 360 days after TCRalphabeta/CD19-depleted stem cell transplant. All receptors derive from a boy younger than two who had a stem cell transplant for Wiskott-Aldrich syndrome, so the T cells may come from the graft donor.

This chain uses TRBV10-3 with TRBJ2-7, with a tentative D call TRBD2 (5 bases). In germline, CDR1 is ENHRY, CDR2 SYGVKD. CDR3 length: 16 amino acids. With 0 bases removed from V and 2 bases from J, the gap between germline ends came to 14 bases. The CDR3 loop reads CAISESPRRTPYEQYF. The CDR3 DNA follows: TGTGCCATCAGTGAGTCTCCAAGACGGACTCCCTACGAGCAGTACTTC.

This clonotype was seen a few times. The chain couples TRBV18 to TRBJ2-2; D is perhaps TRBD1 (6 bases). The CDR3 length is 16 residues. The V and J ends lost 4 bases and 1 base respectively, with 13 bases between them. The germline V gene has CDR1 KGHSH and CDR2 LQKENI. This CDR3 reads CASSRLQTGNTGELFF. For the CDR3, the DNA is TGTGCCAGCTCACGATTGCAGACAGGGAACACCGGGGAGCTGTTTTTT.

In its sample, this clonotype was seen a few times. This chain joins TRBV28 and TRBJ1-5; D gene unclear. Germline CDR1 reads MDHEN; CDR2 reads SYDVKM. The CDR3 contains 12 residues. Trimming removed 6 bases from V and 3 bases from J, with 6 bases in between. The CDR3 is CASRPPNQPQHF. The CDR3 nucleotides are TGTGCCAGCAGGCCCCCCAATCAGCCCCAGCATTTT.

This chain links TRBV20-1 with TRBJ2-1; D perhaps matches TRBD2 (7 bases). The length of the CDR3 is 15 residues. Germline V gene data show CDR1 as DFQATT and CDR2 as SNEGSKA (reference sequence). V lost 5 bases and J lost 9, with 23 bases in between. CDR3 DNA sequence: TGCAGTGCTGAGGATCTAGTGGGGGGGCTGGGTGAGCAGTTCTTC. It is translated as CSAEDLVGGLGEQFF.

The chain is built from TRBV2 and TRBJ2-3, with TRBD2 matching 10 bases. V lost 6 bases to trimming and J lost 1 base; unmatched junction nucleotides: 4. Germline assignment: CDR1 SNHLY and CDR2 FYNNEI. The CDR3 is 15 residues long. CDR3 in amino acids: CASRSSGGRTDTQYF. CDR3 DNA sequence: TGTGCCAGCAGATCTAGCGGGGGCCGCACAGATACGCAGTATTTT. Drawing the rest from reference TRBV2 and TRBJ2-3, the complete variable domain is EPEVTQTPSHQVTQMGQEVILRCVPISNHLYFYWYRQILGQKVEFLVSFYNNEISEKSEIFDDQFSVERPDGSNFTLKIRSTKLEDSAMYFCASRSSGGRTDTQYFGPGTRLTVL.

The chain links TRBV28 to TRBJ2-1, with 7 bases matching TRBD2. This CDR3 region has 14 residues. Germline V gene sequence: CDR1 MDHEN, CDR2 SYDVKM. Trimming removed 8 bases from V and 5 bases from J; junction bases left unmatched: 9. The CDR3: CASQTLGGNNEQFF. CDR3 nucleotides: TGTGCCAGCCAAACCCTGGGGGGGAACAATGAGCAGTTCTTC.

In this sample, this clonotype turned up a few times. The chain recombines TRBV5-1 with TRBJ1-1; D is undetermined. V was clipped by 2 bases and J by 1 base, with 9 bases between them. Germline V lookup: CDR1 SGHRS, CDR2 YFSETQ. The CDR3 totals 14 residues. CDR3 nucleotide sequence: TGCGCCAGCAGCTTTCGGACTCCGAACACTGAAGCTTTCTTT. Amino acid sequence: CASSFRTPNTEAFF.

The genes are TRBV20-1 and TRBJ2-3; TRBD2 is a possible D gene (5 bases). Germline CDR1 DFQATT, CDR2 SNEGSKA (reference sequence). The CDR3 is 14 residues long. Trimming cost V 5 bases and J 0 bases, with 12 bases left between them. The CDR3 here is CSAEGSSSTDTQYF. For the CDR3, the DNA is TGCAGTGCTGAGGGCAGTTCTAGCACAGATACGCAGTATTTT.

This clonotype showed up just a few times. J is TRBJ2-1 and V is TRBV29-1, with 11 bases lining up with TRBD1. The CDR3 length is 15 residues. Germline trimming cut 4 bases from V and 9 bases from J; bases unmatched to any gene: 11. Germline V CDR1 and CDR2: SQVTM, ANQGSEA. The CDR3 nucleotides are TGCAGCGTTGGGACAGGGGGCAATCCAATCGGTGAGCAGTTCTTC. It is translated as CSVGTGGNPIGEQFF.

This clonotype was observed a few times. The rearrangement uses TRBV20-1 and TRBJ1-2; TRBD1 is a possible D gene (6 bases). Trimming stripped 0 bases from V and 7 bases from J, with 15 bases between. The CDR3 sequence is 14 residues long. In germline, CDR1 is DFQATT, CDR2 SNEGSKA (reference sequence). CDR3 protein: CSARDTTGAGGYTF. The CDR3 region has the DNA TGCAGTGCTAGAGATACCACGGGGGCTGGTGGCTACACCTTC.

This clonotype was observed at least ten times. The chain couples TRBV5-1 to TRBJ2-7; the match to TRBD1 covers 9 bases. The CDR3 sequence is 14 residues long. V lost 2 bases, J lost 2 bases, and 2 bases stayed unmatched. Germline CDR1 SGHRS, CDR2 YFSETQ. CDR3 DNA: TGCGCCAGCAGCTTCCGGGACAGGGCCTACGAGCAGTACTTC. Translating gives CASSFRDRAYEQYF.

This clonotype was detected ten times or more. The junction departs from germline at one end; a sequencing error may be responsible. The CDR3 DNA reads as TGTGCCAGCAGCGAAGTCGGGCGGGGAAGACTAGCGGGGTTCACAGATACGCAGTATTTT. This codes for CASSEVGRGRLAGFTDTQYF. This chain links TRBV2 with TRBJ2-3, with TRBD2 identical over 11 bases. Germline CDR1 and CDR2: SNHLY and FYNNEI. This CDR3 contains 20 residues.

This clonotype was seen more than once but under ten times. The chain carries TRBV3-1 and TRBJ2-7, with TRBD2 matching over 10 bases. The ends lost 6 bases at V and 3 bases at J; junction bases unmatched: 8. The CDR3 length is 15 residues. Germline V CDR1 and CDR2: LGHDT, YNNKEL (reference sequence). CDR3 sequence reads: CASSVTSGYHYEQYF. In DNA form, the CDR3 reads TGTGCCAGCAGTGTGACTAGCGGGTACCACTACGAGCAGTACTTC.

This clonotype was counted a few times. The chain has TRBV4-3 and TRBJ2-7; TRBD2 matches 8 bases. Trimming at V came to 1 base and at J to 3 bases, leaving 5 bases not matched to a gene. Germline-derived CDR1 and CDR2 are LGHNA and YSLEER. The CDR3 contains 15 residues. CDR3 sequence reads: CASSQAGGAYYEQYF. The CDR3 DNA reads TGCGCCAGCAGCCAAGCGGGGGGGGCCTACTACGAGCAGTACTTC.